Following are 31 T cell receptor beta chains from one sample sequenced in a study of T cells in Graves' hyperthyroidism and ophthalmopathy (dated by TCRdb to about 2019). Library method: multiplex PCR. For sequencing, an Illumina HiSeq 2000 was employed. The TCR beta CDR3 regions were amplified from the RNA transcripts. The TCR CDR3 was subjected to a first round of RT-PCR using the HTBI primer set and the Qiagen OneStep RT-PCR kit. TCRdb passed the public sequencing reads through fastp at Q25 and MiXCR, retaining productive beta sequences. Every CDR3 protein is listed once, alongside the most common genes and DNA of its rows. For this sample the table gives hundreds of thousands of distinct CDR3 sequences, of which 14% to 15% were detected only once. The ten largest clonotypes hold over 10% of the sample. The sequenced material came from blood. The receptor source for this set is a man younger than 35 with Graves' ophthalmopathy.

CDR3 in amino acids: CASTPISWASSYNEQFF. The CDR3 nucleotides are TGTGCCAGCACCCCCATCAGCTGGGCCAGCTCCTACAATGAGCAGTTCTTC. The chain couples TRBV7-3 to TRBJ2-1; D ambiguous. Germline CDR1 is SGHTA and CDR2 is FQGTGA. This CDR3 contains 17 residues. V was cut by 7 bases and J by 0 bases, with 19 bases left in between.

This clonotype was counted a few times. This chain joins TRBV30 and TRBJ2-7; possibly TRBD1 for D (6 bases). This CDR3 has 14 amino acids. Germline V CDR1 and CDR2: GTSNPN, SVGIG (reference sequence). Deletions cut 0 bases from V and 2 bases from J, with 11 bases between. CDR3 in amino acids: CAWSVGGGAYEQYF. In DNA, the CDR3 is TGTGCCTGGAGTGTAGGTGGGGGCGCCTACGAGCAGTACTTC. The full variable domain, with the rest looked up from reference TRBV30 and TRBJ2-7, is SQTIHQWPATLVQPVGSPLSLECTVEGTSNPNLYWYRQAAGRGLQLLFYSVGIGQISSEVPQNLSASRPQDRQFILSSKKLLLSDSGFYLCAWSVGGGAYEQYFGPGTRLTVT.

The table lists this clonotype with many counts. The genes are TRBV19 and TRBJ2-1; 7 bases map to TRBD1. CDR1 LNHDA and CDR2 SQIVND come from the germline V gene (reference sequence). The CDR3 runs 16 residues. Trimming took 3 bases from V and 4 from J; bases not matched to a gene: 9. CDR3 in amino acids: CASSIPRGGQYNEQFF. The CDR3 DNA is TGTGCCAGTAGTATCCCCCGAGGGGGCCAATACAATGAGCAGTTCTTC.

The chain links TRBV6-5 to TRBJ2-5, with 13 nucleotides matching TRBD2. CDR3 length equals 17 residues. The germline gives CDR1 MNHEY, CDR2 SVGAGI. With 1 base clipped from V and 5 bases from J, the junction kept 7 bases outside the gene matches. The CDR3 protein is CASSYFGLAGVEETQYF. DNA for the CDR3: TGTGCCAGCAGTTACTTCGGACTAGCGGGAGTTGAGGAGACCCAGTACTTC.

The chain links TRBV10-3 to TRBJ2-1; the D gene is possibly TRBD2 (7 bases). The V gene's germline CDR1 is ENHRY and CDR2 SYGVKD. CDR3 length equals 14 residues. Trimming shortened V by 2 bases and J by 9 bases, and 14 bases separated the two germline ends. CDR3 amino acids: CAISELWRGGEQFF. The CDR3 DNA reads TGTGCCATCAGTGAGCTTTGGAGGGGGGGTGAGCAGTTCTTC.

The sample holds many counts of this clonotype. This sequence joins TRBV6-6 and TRBJ2-7; 7 bases line up with TRBD1. The CDR3 runs to 15 residues. CDR1 and CDR2 from the germline V gene are MNHNY and SVGAGI (reference sequence). J was trimmed by 2 bases and V by 0 bases; bases with no gene match: 4. The CDR3 sequence is CASSYSLTGTYEQYF. CDR3 nucleotide sequence: TGTGCCAGCAGTTACTCGCTGACAGGGACCTACGAGCAGTACTTC.

About this clonotype: Since a much larger clone is just one base distant, this may be a read error. The chain uses TRBV28 and TRBJ2-2; TRBD1 might be the D (6 bases). The CDR3 contains 14 residues. Germline V gene sequence: CDR1 MDHEN, CDR2 SYDVKM. The CDR3 reads CASTLGQNTGDLFF. CDR3 bases: TGTGCCAGCACCCTAGGACAGAACACCGGGGATCTGTTTTTT.

In its sample, this clonotype was seen many times. The chain links TRBV7-8 to TRBJ1-5; possible D gene TRBD1, 6 bases. The length of the CDR3 is 16 residues. Trimming removed 4 bases from V and 6 bases from J, with 19 bases in between. Germline V CDR1 and CDR2: SGHVS, FQNEAQ. In nucleotides, the CDR3 is TGTGCCAGCAGCTCCCATGGGGGGCCTTACGGTCAGCCCCAGCATTTT. It encodes CASSSHGGPYGQPQHF.

This sequence joins TRBV27 and TRBJ2-7, with D possibly being TRBD2 (6 bases). The CDR3 contains 13 residues. Deletions cut 7 bases from V and 0 bases from J, with 10 bases between. Germline V gene lookup returns CDR1 MNHEY and CDR2 SMNVEV (reference sequence). The CDR3 is CASIGEVSYEQYF. The CDR3 DNA is TGTGCCAGCATTGGGGAGGTCTCCTACGAGCAGTACTTC.

This clonotype was detected ten times or more. The J gene is TRBJ1-1, the V gene TRBV12-3 or TRBV12-4, with TRBD1 matching over 8 bases. The CDR3 totals 13 residues. The V segment lost 3 bases and the J segment 5 bases; nucleotides outside the gene matches: 2. The CDR3 coding sequence is TGTGCCAGCAGTTTTACAGGGGGTACTGAAGCTTTCTTT. It is translated as CASSFTGGTEAFF.

This chain links TRBV30 with TRBJ1-2, with D maybe TRBD1 (6 bases). This CDR3 spans 14 amino acids. V lost 3 bases and J lost 4, with 15 bases in between. CDR1 GTSNPN and CDR2 SVGIG come from the germline V gene (reference sequence). The CDR3 sequence is CAWRGRTDFYGYTF. CDR3 DNA sequence: TGTGCCTGGAGGGGAAGGACAGACTTCTATGGCTACACCTTC. Supplemented by reference TRBV30 and TRBJ1-2, the full variable domain reads SQTIHQWPATLVQPVGSPLSLECTVEGTSNPNLYWYRQAAGRGLQLLFYSVGIGQISSEVPQNLSASRPQDRQFILSSKKLLLSDSGFYLCAWRGRTDFYGYTFGSGTRLTVV.

This clonotype was recorded many times. CDR3 sequence (DNA): TGTGCCAGCTCACCGGGTAGCGCCTACGAGCAGTACTTC. Protein sequence: CASSPGSAYEQYF. The V call is TRBV18, the J call TRBJ2-7, with D possibly matching TRBD2 (5 bases). The length of the CDR3 is 13 residues. V lost 3 bases and J 2 bases, leaving 8 bases between the germline ends. The V gene's germline CDR1 is KGHSH and CDR2 LQKENI.

The chain couples TRBV7-9 to TRBJ2-1; no clear D. CDR3 size: 14 residues. Germline V gene sequence: CDR1 SEHNR, CDR2 FQNEAQ (reference sequence). The V end lost 5 bases, the J end lost 4 bases, and 12 bases lay between the germline ends. The CDR3 sequence is CASSAHRIYNEQFF. CDR3 nucleotides: TGTGCCAGCAGCGCCCATAGAATTTACAATGAGCAGTTCTTC.

In this sample, this clonotype turned up many times. The chain employs TRBV2 and TRBJ1-5, with TRBD1 matching 7 bases. The trim removed 3 bases at V and 4 bases at J, leaving 6 bases unmatched. This CDR3 has 15 amino acids. Germline V gene data show CDR1 as SNHLY and CDR2 as FYNNEI. CDR3 sequence (DNA): TGTGCCAGCAGTGATTGGGGACAGCTTAATCAGCCCCAGCATTTT. Translated: CASSDWGQLNQPQHF.

There are many counts of this clonotype. The chain has TRBV24-1 and TRBJ1-2; D remains unclear. Germline assignment: CDR1 KGHDR and CDR2 SFDVKD. The length of the CDR3 is 12 residues. V was pared by 3 bases and J by 6 bases, with 7 bases between. CDR3 coding DNA: TGTGCCACCAGTGATCCGGGCAATGGCTACACCTTC. Translating gives CATSDPGNGYTF.

V gene TRBV4-1 combines with J gene TRBJ1-5, with 7 bases fitting TRBD1. Germline V lookup: CDR1 MGHRA, CDR2 YSYEKL. The CDR3 is made up of 15 amino acids. V was pared by 4 bases and J by 6 bases, with 9 bases of the junction left unmatched. The CDR3 nucleotides are TGCGCCAGCAGCCGGGGCGGGACAGTCGGTCAGCCCCAGCATTTT. It is translated as CASSRGGTVGQPQHF.

This clonotype was recorded many times. This chain connects TRBV11-2 to TRBJ2-1; 12 nucleotides agree with TRBD1. V was clipped by 4 bases and J by 8 bases; unmatched bases: 12. Per the germline V gene, CDR1 is SGHAT and CDR2 is FQNNGV. This CDR3 is 17 amino acids long. As DNA, the CDR3 is TGTGCCAGCAGCTCGGTTGGAAGGGACAGGGGGCACGATGAGCAGTTCTTC. Translated: CASSSVGRDRGHDEQFF.

This clonotype was picked up many times. The rearrangement links TRBV5-6 to TRBJ1-2; unclear D gene. CDR1 and CDR2 from the germline V gene are SGHDT and YYEEEE. The CDR3 runs to 15 residues. V lost 0 bases and J lost 0, with 9 bases in between. This CDR3 is CASSLVLAPNYGYTF. The CDR3 nucleotides are TGTGCCAGCAGCTTGGTGCTAGCTCCTAACTATGGCTACACCTTC.

In this sample, this clonotype turned up many times. The chain employs TRBV29-1 and TRBJ2-7; 7 nucleotides match TRBD2. The CDR3 loop spans 12 amino acids. The germline V gene encodes CDR1 SQVTM and CDR2 ANQGSEA. The junction had 2 bases not matched to a gene; V was cut back by 6 bases and J by 0 bases. The CDR3 coding sequence is TGCAGCGTGCGGACTAGCTCCTACGAGCAGTACTTC. It specifies CSVRTSSYEQYF.

This clonotype has at least ten counts. The chain is built from TRBV11-2 and TRBJ1-6, with a possible D match to TRBD1 (5 bases). The CDR3 spans 14 residues. Germline-derived CDR1 and CDR2 are SGHAT and FQNNGV. Trimming removed 0 bases from V and 9 bases from J, with 9 bases in between. The CDR3 sequence is CASSLDLGPSPLHF. CDR3 DNA sequence: TGTGCCAGCAGCTTAGATCTGGGACCTTCACCCCTCCACTTT.

The rearrangement links TRBV9 to TRBJ2-3, with unresolved D. CDR3 size: 14 residues. Deletions cut 4 bases from V and 4 bases from J, with 13 bases between. CDR1 SGDLS and CDR2 YYNGEE come from the germline V gene. CDR3 loop: CASSSRPTSDTQYF. CDR3 nucleotide sequence: TGTGCCAGCAGCTCCCGACCCACATCAGATACGCAGTATTTT.

This clonotype showed up just a few times. The rearrangement joins TRBV20-1 to TRBJ1-2; 10 bases line up with TRBD1. Germline trimming cut 1 base from V and 6 bases from J; bases unmatched to any gene: 5. Germline CDR1 DFQATT, CDR2 SNEGSKA (reference sequence). This CDR3 region has 14 residues. The CDR3 is CSARVGTGAHGYTF. The CDR3 DNA reads TGCAGTGCTAGAGTAGGGACAGGGGCCCATGGCTACACCTTC.

The gene calls are TRBV12-3 or TRBV12-4 and TRBJ1-2; D not resolved. Trimming took 6 bases from V and 0 from J, leaving 14 bases between them. The CDR3 covers 15 residues. CDR3 in amino acids: CASSPSGVANYGYTF. DNA of the CDR3: TGTGCCAGCAGCCCTTCCGGGGTAGCTAACTATGGCTACACCTTC.

The V call is TRBV10-1, the J call TRBJ2-7; 10 bases fit TRBD1. CDR1 and CDR2 from the germline V gene are WNHNN and SYGVQD (reference sequence). The CDR3 spans 15 residues. The J segment lost 6 bases and the V segment lost 3 bases, leaving 8 bases of the junction unmatched. The CDR3 loop is CASSDFRTGGREQYF. In DNA form, the CDR3 reads TGCGCCAGCAGTGATTTTAGGACAGGGGGGCGCGAGCAGTACTTC.

This sequence joins TRBV2 and TRBJ2-2; 7 bases align to TRBD2. This CDR3 has 16 residues. J lost 1 base, V lost 6 bases, and 8 bases had no gene match. The germline V gene encodes CDR1 SNHLY and CDR2 FYNNEI. The CDR3 reads CASRLRGTKNTGELFF. CDR3 coding DNA: TGTGCCAGCAGATTAAGAGGGACTAAGAACACCGGGGAGCTGTTTTTT.

This clonotype has a handful of counts. The chain recombines TRBV14 with TRBJ2-7; the D is unclear. The CDR3 is 15 amino acids. The V gene lost 2 bases and the J gene lost 5 bases, with 16 bases spanning the gap. Germline CDR1 SGHDN, CDR2 FVKESK. CDR3 DNA sequence: TGTGCCAGCAGCCAAACGAACTCTCGTCACGACGAGCAGTACTTC. It specifies CASSQTNSRHDEQYF. The full variable domain, rest sourced from reference TRBV14 and TRBJ2-7, is EAGVTQFPSHSVIEKGQTVTLRCDPISGHDNLYWYRRVMGKEIKFLLHFVKESKQDESGMPNNRFLAERTGGTYSTLKVQPAELEDSGVYFCASSQTNSRHDEQYFGPGTRLTVT.

This clonotype occurred a few times. CDR3 DNA: TGTGCCAGCAGCCCGGTTAGCCAAGAGACCCAGTACTTC. Translation gives CASSPVSQETQYF. The chain carries TRBV7-9 and TRBJ2-5; D gene ambiguous. This CDR3 spans 13 amino acids. Germline CDR1 and CDR2: SEHNR and FQNEAQ (reference sequence). V was cut by 5 bases and J by 1 base, with 8 bases left in between.

This clonotype was counted at least ten times. The V gene is TRBV5-8, the J gene TRBJ2-7; no clear D. The CDR3 consists of 14 residues. V was trimmed by 3 bases and J by 0 bases, leaving 10 bases between them. CDR1 is SGHTS, CDR2 YDEGEE, per germline. The CDR3 loop reads CASSSRGLSYEQYF. The CDR3, as DNA: TGTGCCAGCAGCTCTCGCGGCCTCTCCTACGAGCAGTACTTC.

This clonotype has only a few counts. This chain links TRBV24-1 with TRBJ2-1, with 14 bases identical to TRBD2. CDR1 and CDR2 from the germline V gene are KGHDR and SFDVKD. There are 13 residues in the CDR3. V trimming: 10 bases; J trimming: 12 bases; junction bases outside the gene matches: 7. CDR3 in DNA: TGTGCCACTCGTAAGACTAGCGGGGGGGGGCAGTTCTTC. It encodes CATRKTSGGGQFF.

This clonotype was seen repeatedly, ten times or more. The rearrangement links TRBV11-2 to TRBJ1-1; D is unclear. This CDR3 has 16 residues. V lost 5 bases and J lost 2, with 18 bases in between. Looked up from germline, CDR1 is SGHAT and CDR2 is FQNNGV. CDR3 nucleotides: TGTGCCAGCAGCCCGGGAATGGGCAGAACTAACACTGAAGCTTTCTTT. It translates to CASSPGMGRTNTEAFF.

Turning to this clonotype: At one end, the junction sequence differs from germline, possibly due to a read error. The chain links TRBV6-2 or TRBV6-3 to TRBJ2-5; D may be TRBD2 (5 bases). The CDR3 length is 15 residues. Germline V lookup: CDR1 MNHEY, CDR2 SVGEGT. The CDR3 DNA sequence: TGTGCCAGCGGTTATGGTAGCGTGGCCCAAGAGACCCAGTACTTC. Its protein is CASGYGSVAQETQYF.